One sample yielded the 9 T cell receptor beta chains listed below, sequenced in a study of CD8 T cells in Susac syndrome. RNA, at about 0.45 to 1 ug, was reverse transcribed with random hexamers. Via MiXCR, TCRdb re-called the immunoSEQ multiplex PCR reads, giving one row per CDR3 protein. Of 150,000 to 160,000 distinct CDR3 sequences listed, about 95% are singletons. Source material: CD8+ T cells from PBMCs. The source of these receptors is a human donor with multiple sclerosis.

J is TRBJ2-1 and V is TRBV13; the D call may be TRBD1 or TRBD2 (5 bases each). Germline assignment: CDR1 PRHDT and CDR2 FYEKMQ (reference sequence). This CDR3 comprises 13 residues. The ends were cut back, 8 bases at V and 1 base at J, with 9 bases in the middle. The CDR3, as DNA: TGTGCCAGCGGGGACGGATCCTACAATGAGCAGTTCTTC. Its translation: CASGDGSYNEQFF. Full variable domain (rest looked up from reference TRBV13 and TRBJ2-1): AAGVIQSPRHLIKEKRETATLKCYPIPRHDTVYWYQQGPGQDPQFLISFYEKMQSDKGSIPDRFSAQQFSDYHSELNMSSLELGDSALYFCASGDGSYNEQFFGPGTRLTVL.

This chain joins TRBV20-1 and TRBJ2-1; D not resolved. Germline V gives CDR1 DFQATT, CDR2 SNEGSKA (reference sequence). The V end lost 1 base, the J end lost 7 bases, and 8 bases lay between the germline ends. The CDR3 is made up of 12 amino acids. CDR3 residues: CSARVSGNEQFF. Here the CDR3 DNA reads TGCAGTGCTAGAGTCAGTGGGAATGAGCAGTTCTTC.

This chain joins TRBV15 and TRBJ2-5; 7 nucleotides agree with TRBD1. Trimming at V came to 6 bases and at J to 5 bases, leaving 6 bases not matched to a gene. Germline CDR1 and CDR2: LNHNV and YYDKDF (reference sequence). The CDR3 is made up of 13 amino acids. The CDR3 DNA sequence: TGTGCCACCAGACAGGGGTTGGATGAGACCCAGTACTTC. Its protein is CATRQGLDETQYF.

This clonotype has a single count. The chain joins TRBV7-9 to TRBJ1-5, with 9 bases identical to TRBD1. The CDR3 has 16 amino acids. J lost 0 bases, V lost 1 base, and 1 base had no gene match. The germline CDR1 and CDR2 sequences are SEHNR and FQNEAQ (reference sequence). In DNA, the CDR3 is TGTGCCAGCAGCTTAGGGACAGGGGATAGCAATCAGCCCCAGCATTTT. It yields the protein CASSLGTGDSNQPQHF.

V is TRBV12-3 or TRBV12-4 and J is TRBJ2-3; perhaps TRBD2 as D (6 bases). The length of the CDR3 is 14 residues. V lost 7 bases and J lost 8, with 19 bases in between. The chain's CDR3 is CASTTAPWGGTQYF. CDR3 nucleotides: TGTGCCAGCACAACGGCGCCCTGGGGAGGTACGCAGTATTTT.

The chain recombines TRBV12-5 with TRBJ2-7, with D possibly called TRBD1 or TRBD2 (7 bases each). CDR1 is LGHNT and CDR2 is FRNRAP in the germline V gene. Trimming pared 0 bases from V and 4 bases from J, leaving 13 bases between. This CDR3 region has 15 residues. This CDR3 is CASGLVRQGGYEQYF. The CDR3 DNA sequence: TGTGCTAGTGGTTTGGTAAGGCAGGGGGGGTACGAGCAGTACTTC. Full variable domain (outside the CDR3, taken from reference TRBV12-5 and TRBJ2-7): DARVTQTPRHKVTEMGQEVTMRCQPILGHNTVFWYRQTMMQGLELLAYFRNRAPLDDSGMPKDRFSAEMPDATLATLKIQPSEPRDSAVYFCASGLVRQGGYEQYFGPGTRLTVT.

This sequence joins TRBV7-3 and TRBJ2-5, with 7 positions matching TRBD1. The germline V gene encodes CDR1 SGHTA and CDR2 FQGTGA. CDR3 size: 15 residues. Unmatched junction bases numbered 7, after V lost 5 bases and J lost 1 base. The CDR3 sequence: CASSQWGQPQETQYF. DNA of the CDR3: TGTGCCAGCAGCCAATGGGGACAGCCCCAAGAGACCCAGTACTTC.

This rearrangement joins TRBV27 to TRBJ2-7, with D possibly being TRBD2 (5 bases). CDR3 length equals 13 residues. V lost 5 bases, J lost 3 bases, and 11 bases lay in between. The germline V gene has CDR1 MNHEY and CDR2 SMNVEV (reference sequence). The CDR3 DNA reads TGTGCCAGCAGTCTGAGGGCCTTCTACGAGCAGTACTTC. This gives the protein CASSLRAFYEQYF.

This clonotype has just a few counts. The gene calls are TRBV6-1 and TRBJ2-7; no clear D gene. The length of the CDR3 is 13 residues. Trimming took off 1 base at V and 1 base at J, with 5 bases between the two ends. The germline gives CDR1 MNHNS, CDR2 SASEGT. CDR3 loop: CASSEVPSYEQYV. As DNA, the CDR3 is TGTGCCAGCAGTGAAGTCCCGTCCTACGAGCAGTACGTC.